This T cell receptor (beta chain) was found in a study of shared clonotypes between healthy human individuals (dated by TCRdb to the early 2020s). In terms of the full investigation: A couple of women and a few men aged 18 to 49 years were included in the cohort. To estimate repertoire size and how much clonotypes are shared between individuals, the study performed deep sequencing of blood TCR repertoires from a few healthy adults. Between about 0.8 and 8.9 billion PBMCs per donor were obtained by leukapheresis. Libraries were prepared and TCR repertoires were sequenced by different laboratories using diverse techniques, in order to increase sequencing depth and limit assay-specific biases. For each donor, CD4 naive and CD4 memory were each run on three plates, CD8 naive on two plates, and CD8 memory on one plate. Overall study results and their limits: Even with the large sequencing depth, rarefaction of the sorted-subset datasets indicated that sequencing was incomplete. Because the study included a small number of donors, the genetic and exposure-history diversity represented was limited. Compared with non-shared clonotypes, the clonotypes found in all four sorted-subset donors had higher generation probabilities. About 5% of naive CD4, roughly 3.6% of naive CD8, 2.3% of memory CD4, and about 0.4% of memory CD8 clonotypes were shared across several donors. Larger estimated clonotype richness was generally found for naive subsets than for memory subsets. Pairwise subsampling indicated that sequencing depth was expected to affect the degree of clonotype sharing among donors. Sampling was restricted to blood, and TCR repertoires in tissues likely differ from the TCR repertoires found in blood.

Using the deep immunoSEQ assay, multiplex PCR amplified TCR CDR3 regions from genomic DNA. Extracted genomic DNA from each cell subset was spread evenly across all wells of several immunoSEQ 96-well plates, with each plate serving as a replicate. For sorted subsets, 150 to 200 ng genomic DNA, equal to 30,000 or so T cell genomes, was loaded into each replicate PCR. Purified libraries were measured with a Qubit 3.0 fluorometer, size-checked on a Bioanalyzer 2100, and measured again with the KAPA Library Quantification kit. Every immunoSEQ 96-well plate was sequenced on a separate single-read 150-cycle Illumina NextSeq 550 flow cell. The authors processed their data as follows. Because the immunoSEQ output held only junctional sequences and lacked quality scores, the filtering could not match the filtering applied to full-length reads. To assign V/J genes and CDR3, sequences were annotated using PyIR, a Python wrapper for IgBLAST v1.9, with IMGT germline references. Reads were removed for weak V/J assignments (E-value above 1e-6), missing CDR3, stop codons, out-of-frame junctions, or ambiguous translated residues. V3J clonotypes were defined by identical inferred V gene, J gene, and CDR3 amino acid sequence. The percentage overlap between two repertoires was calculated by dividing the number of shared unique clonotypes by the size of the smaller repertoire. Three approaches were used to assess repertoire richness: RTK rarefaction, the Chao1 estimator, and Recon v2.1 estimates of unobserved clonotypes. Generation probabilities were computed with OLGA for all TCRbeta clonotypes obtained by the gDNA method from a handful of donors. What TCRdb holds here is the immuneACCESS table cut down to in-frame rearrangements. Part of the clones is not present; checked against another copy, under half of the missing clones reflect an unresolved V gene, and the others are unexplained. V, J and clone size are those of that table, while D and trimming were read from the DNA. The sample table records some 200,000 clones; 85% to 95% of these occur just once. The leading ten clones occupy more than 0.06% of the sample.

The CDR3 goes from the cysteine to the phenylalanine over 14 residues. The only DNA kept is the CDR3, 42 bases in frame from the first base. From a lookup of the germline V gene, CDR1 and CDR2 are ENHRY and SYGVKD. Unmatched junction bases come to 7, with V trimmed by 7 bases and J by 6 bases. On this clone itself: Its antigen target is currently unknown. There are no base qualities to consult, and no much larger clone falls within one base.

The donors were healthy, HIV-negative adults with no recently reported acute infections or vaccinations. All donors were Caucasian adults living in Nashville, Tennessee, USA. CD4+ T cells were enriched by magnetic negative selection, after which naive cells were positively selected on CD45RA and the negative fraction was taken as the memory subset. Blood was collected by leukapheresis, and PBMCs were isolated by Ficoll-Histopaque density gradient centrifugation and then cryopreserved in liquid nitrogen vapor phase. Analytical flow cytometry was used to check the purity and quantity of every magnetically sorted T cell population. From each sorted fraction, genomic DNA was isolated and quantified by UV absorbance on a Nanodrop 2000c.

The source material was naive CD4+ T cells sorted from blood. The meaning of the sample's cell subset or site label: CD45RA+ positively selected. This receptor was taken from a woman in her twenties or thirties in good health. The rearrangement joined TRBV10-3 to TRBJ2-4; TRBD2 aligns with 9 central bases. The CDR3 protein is CAITVAGVGNIQYF. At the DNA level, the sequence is TGTGCCATCACGGTAGCGGGAGTGGGAAACATTCAGTACTTC.